This TCR beta chain originates from a study of cytomegalovirus exposure and HLA in healthy donors. Study results and limitations: Most TCR sequences proved rare, with some public TCRs found in many donors. Reportedly, diagnosis of cytomegalovirus status by the classifier showed high specificity and sensitivity. TCR beta chains numbering more than 150 were designated cytomegalovirus-associated.

Generated by immunoSEQ multiplex PCR, the TCRdb table keeps only in-frame clones and is missing some. The data contain more than 200,000 clones, roughly 87% of them singletons. Germline assignment: CDR1 WSHSY and CDR2 SAAADI. The length of the CDR3 is 14 residues. Deletions cut 4 bases from V and 2 bases from J, with 10 bases between. The table lists this clone with a count of one. As yet, its antigen is unknown. The clonotype was recovered from a man aged 18 to 35 in good health and CMV-seropositive. The sequencing sample was made of PBMCs. The genes are TRBV10-2 and TRBJ2-3; D is perhaps TRBD2 (6 bases). This CDR3 is CASSASAPTDTQYF. The CDR3 nucleotides read TGCGCCAGCAGTGCTAGCGCCCCCACAGATACGCAGTATTTT.